The 6 T cell receptor beta chains reported below all come from one sample, sequenced in a study of OX40 agonist ivuxolimab in advanced cancers. The table came from immunoSEQ multiplex PCR; TCRdb's copy has only in-frame clones and leaves some out. The profile shows 70,000 to 85,000 clones, 80% to 90% of them singletons. Sequencing was performed on CD4+ or CD8+ T cells sorted from blood, taken in a trial of the OX40 agonist ivuxolimab. These receptor sequences come from an adult with an advanced solid tumor such as melanoma, head and neck, liver or kidney cancer.

The CDR3 nucleotides read TGCAGTGCTAGCCGGGAGCCTGAGCAGTACTTC. Protein product: CSASREPEQYF. The chain is built from TRBV20-1 and TRBJ2-7, with D tentatively TRBD2 (6 bases). The CDR3 extends over 11 amino acids. Germline V gene sequence: CDR1 DFQATT, CDR2 SNEGSKA (reference sequence). V shed 3 bases and J shed 7 bases, with 10 bases lying between them.

The genes are TRBV5-5 and TRBJ1-5; D may be TRBD1 (6 bases). Trimming shortened V by 0 bases and J by 3 bases, and 10 bases separated the two germline ends. The CDR3 loop spans 15 amino acids. Germline V lookup: CDR1 SGHKS, CDR2 YYEKEE (reference sequence). The CDR3 protein is CASSLATGINQPQHF. In DNA form, the CDR3 reads TGTGCCAGCAGCTTGGCTACAGGGATCAATCAGCCCCAGCATTTT.

The CDR3 nucleotides are TGTGCCAGCAGTTTAAGGGAACGGGGGGCGCCTTACAATGAGCAGTTCTTC. Protein sequence: CASSLRERGAPYNEQFF. This chain joins TRBV27 and TRBJ2-1, with D maybe TRBD2 (7 bases). Germline lookup yields CDR1 MNHEY and CDR2 SMNVEV (reference sequence). The CDR3 contains 17 residues. The ends were cut back, 2 bases at V and 4 bases at J, with 18 bases in the middle.

This chain joins TRBV5-1 and TRBJ2-3, with D possibly matching TRBD2 (5 bases). V lost 0 bases and J 3 bases, leaving 11 bases between the germline ends. The CDR3 sequence is 15 residues long. The germline V gene encodes CDR1 SGHRS and CDR2 YFSETQ. CDR3 bases: TGCGCCAGCAGCTTGGGGGGAGTAGAGACAGATACGCAGTATTTT. Translating it yields CASSLGGVETDTQYF.

The gene calls are TRBV4-1 and TRBJ1-4; D not certain. V gave up 4 bases and J gave up 7 bases, with 10 bases separating them. Germline V gene lookup returns CDR1 MGHRA and CDR2 YSYEKL. The CDR3 loop spans 13 amino acids. CDR3: CASSRNWGEKLFF. The CDR3 region has the DNA TGCGCCAGCAGCCGCAACTGGGGTGAAAAACTGTTTTTT.

In this sample, this clone is medium-sized. The chain couples TRBV7-3 to TRBJ2-6, with D unresolved. The CDR3 runs to 14 residues. The V gene lost 6 bases and the J gene lost 4 bases, with 10 bases spanning the gap. Germline V gene data show CDR1 as SGHTA and CDR2 as FQGTGA. The chain's CDR3 is CASSSRLGANVLTF. As DNA, the CDR3 is TGTGCCAGCAGTTCTCGCCTCGGGGCCAACGTCCTGACTTTC.